This T cell receptor (beta chain) was obtained from a study of molecular identifiers for immune sequencing clone quantification. This clonotype is judged medium-sized (0.01 to 0.1%). TCRdb used MiXCR to reprocess the PCR reads, holding one entry per CDR3 protein. The data show approximately 9,800 distinct CDR3 sequences, 15% to 20% seen once. The origin of this receptor is a human donor in good health. Some libraries in this study had Jurkat cell RNA spiked in. The sample taken for sequencing was naive CD8+ T cells from blood, with Jurkat cell RNA spiked in. Subset here: FACS-sorted CD8+CD4-CCR7+CD45RA+ naive T cells.

Here the CDR3 reads CASSHQTSVSYNEQFF. The CDR3 nucleotides read TGTGCCAGCAGCCACCAGACTAGCGTGTCCTACAATGAGCAGTTCTTC. The rearrangement uses TRBV14 and TRBJ2-1; 8 bases fit TRBD2. V gave up 3 bases and J gave up 1 base; unmatched junction bases: 5. Germline V CDR1 and CDR2: SGHDN, FVKESK. CDR3 size: 16 residues.